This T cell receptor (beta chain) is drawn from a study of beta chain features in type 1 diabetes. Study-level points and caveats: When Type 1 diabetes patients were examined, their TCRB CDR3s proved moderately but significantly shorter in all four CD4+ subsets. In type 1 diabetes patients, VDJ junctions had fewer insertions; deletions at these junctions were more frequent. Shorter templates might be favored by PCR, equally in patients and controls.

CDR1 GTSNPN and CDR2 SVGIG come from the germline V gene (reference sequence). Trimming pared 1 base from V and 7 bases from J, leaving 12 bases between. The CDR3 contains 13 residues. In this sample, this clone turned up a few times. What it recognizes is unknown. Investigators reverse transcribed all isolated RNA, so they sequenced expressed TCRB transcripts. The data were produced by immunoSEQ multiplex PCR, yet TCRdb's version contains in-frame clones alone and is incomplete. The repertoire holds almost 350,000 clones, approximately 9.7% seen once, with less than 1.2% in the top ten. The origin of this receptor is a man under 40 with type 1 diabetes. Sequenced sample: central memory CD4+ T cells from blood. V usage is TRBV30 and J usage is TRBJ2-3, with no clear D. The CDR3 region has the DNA TGTGCCTGGAGTGGGGCTGGGATGAATACGCAGTATTTT. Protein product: CAWSGAGMNTQYF. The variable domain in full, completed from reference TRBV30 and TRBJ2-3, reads SQTIHQWPATLVQPVGSPLSLECTVEGTSNPNLYWYRQAAGRGLQLLFYSVGIGQISSEVPQNLSASRPQDRQFILSSKKLLLSDSGFYLCAWSGAGMNTQYFGPGTRLTVL.